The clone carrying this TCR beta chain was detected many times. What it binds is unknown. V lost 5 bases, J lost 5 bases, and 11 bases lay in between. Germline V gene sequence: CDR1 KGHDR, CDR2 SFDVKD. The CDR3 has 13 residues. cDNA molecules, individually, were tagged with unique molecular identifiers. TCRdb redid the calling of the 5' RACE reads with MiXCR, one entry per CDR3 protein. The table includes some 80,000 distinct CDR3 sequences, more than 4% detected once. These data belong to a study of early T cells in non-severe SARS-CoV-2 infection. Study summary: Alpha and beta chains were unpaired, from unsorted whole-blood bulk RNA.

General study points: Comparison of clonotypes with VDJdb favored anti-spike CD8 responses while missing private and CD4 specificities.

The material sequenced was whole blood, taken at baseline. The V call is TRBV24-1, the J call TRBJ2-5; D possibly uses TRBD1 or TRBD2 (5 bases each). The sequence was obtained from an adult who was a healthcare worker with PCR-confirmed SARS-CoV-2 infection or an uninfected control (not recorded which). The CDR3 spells CATSVRGAETQYF. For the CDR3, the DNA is TGTGCCACCAGTGTAAGGGGAGCGGAGACCCAGTACTTC.